These 16 T cell receptor beta chains were all obtained from the same sample, sequenced in a study of shared T cell receptors in the human thymus. Assay used: immunoSEQ multiplex PCR; TCRdb lists only in-frame clones, some missing. The table includes about 730,000 clones, approximately 83% detected once. These data were likewise used in another study, on human thymus T cells.

Sequenced material: thymocytes. Receptors were obtained from a girl in the first two years of life with a congenital heart defect.

This chain links TRBV28 with TRBJ1-1, with TRBD1 matching 7 bases. CDR1 and CDR2 from the germline V gene are MDHEN and SYDVKM. This CDR3 region has 13 residues. The junction had 5 bases not matched to a gene; V was cut back by 3 bases and J by 7 bases. The CDR3 is CASSLGGQDEAFF. The CDR3 bases are TGTGCCAGCAGTTTGGGTGGACAGGATGAAGCTTTCTTT.

This clone was recorded only once. This rearrangement joins TRBV14 to TRBJ2-3; TRBD2 aligns across 14 bases. The length of the CDR3 is 18 residues. The germline V gene encodes CDR1 SGHDN and CDR2 FVKESK. The trim removed 1 base at V and 2 bases at J, leaving 5 bases unmatched. CDR3 amino acids: CASSQGTSGGFATDTQYF. The CDR3, as DNA: TGTGCCAGCAGCCAAGGGACTAGCGGGGGGTTCGCCACAGATACGCAGTATTTT.

This chain connects TRBV5-1 to TRBJ2-3, with 14 positions matching TRBD2. The CDR3 length is 21 residues. CDR1 and CDR2 from the germline V gene are SGHRS and YFSETQ. V shed 3 bases, J shed 4 bases, and the junction held 19 bases outside the gene matches. CDR3 coding DNA: TGCGCCAGCAGCTCACGAACAGGACTAGCGGGGGGACCTACGCTCGCAGATACGCAGTATTTT. It codes for CASSSRTGLAGGPTLADTQYF.

The chain couples TRBV6-4 to TRBJ1-2, with 8 bases lining up with TRBD1. The CDR3 contains 17 residues. Losses at the gene ends were 2 bases for V and 6 bases for J; bases not matched to a gene: 14. Germline assignment: CDR1 MRHNA and CDR2 SNTAGT. The CDR3 loop reads CASSDRNGTGQADGYTF. CDR3 coding DNA: TGTGCCAGCAGTGACCGGAATGGGACAGGACAGGCAGATGGCTACACCTTC.

This clone was counted once. This chain links TRBV9 with TRBJ2-1; perhaps TRBD2 as D (6 bases). Trimming shortened V by 6 bases and J by 4 bases, and 17 bases separated the two germline ends. The CDR3 runs 15 residues. Germline CDR1 reads SGDLS; CDR2 reads YYNGEE. CDR3 protein: CASTRGGRTYNEQFF. In nucleotides, the CDR3 is TGTGCCAGCACCCGGGGAGGCCGTACATACAATGAGCAGTTCTTC.

The genes are TRBV5-4 and TRBJ1-2, with TRBD1 matching 8 bases. The germline CDR1 and CDR2 sequences are SGHNT and YYREEE (reference sequence). The CDR3 contains 14 residues. The ends lost 4 bases at V and 5 bases at J; junction bases unmatched: 7. CDR3 sequence reads: CASSPVGQGYGYTF. As DNA, the CDR3 is TGTGCCAGCAGCCCGGTCGGACAGGGATATGGCTACACCTTC.

This clone was recorded once. For the CDR3, the DNA is TGCAGTGCTCGTCTCCGAGATACGCAGTATTTT. Translated: CSARLRDTQYF. This chain connects TRBV20-1 to TRBJ2-3; D uncertain. CDR3 length equals 11 residues. The germline V gene has CDR1 DFQATT and CDR2 SNEGSKA (reference sequence). V lost 5 bases and J 5 bases, leaving 8 bases between the germline ends.

The rearrangement uses TRBV27 and TRBJ1-1; weak D call: TRBD1 (5 bases). Germline assignment: CDR1 MNHEY and CDR2 SMNVEV (reference sequence). The CDR3 is 13 amino acids. V lost 8 bases and J lost 6, with 16 bases in between. The CDR3 DNA sequence: TGTGCCAGCTCTGCCAGGGCGGTGGCTGAAGCTTTCTTT. As protein: CASSARAVAEAFF.

This chain connects TRBV5-5 to TRBJ2-7, with 9 bases matching TRBD2. This CDR3 is built from 14 residues. The germline V gene encodes CDR1 SGHKS and CDR2 YYEKEE (reference sequence). The V gene end was trimmed by 0 bases and the J gene end by 6 bases; junction bases not matched to a gene: 4. This CDR3 is CASSLEGLASEQYF. The CDR3 bases are TGTGCCAGCAGCTTGGAGGGACTAGCAAGCGAGCAGTACTTC.

The chain carries TRBV4-1 and TRBJ1-5; D call uncertain. Germline CDR1 MGHRA, CDR2 YSYEKL. The CDR3 is 18 amino acids. Trimming left V 0 bases short and J 2 bases short, with 17 bases between. CDR3 sequence (DNA): TGCGCCAGCAGCCAAGAGAGGGCCCCGGGCAGCGGCAATCAGCCCCAGCATTTT. This sequence encodes CASSQERAPGSGNQPQHF.

The rearrangement links TRBV2 to TRBJ2-2, with TRBD1 matching over 9 bases. CDR3 size: 17 residues. CDR1 SNHLY and CDR2 FYNNEI come from the germline V gene. V was clipped by 6 bases and J by 7 bases; unmatched bases: 15. CDR3 nucleotides: TGTGCCAGCAGCGCAGAGCCCCGGACAGGGGTATTCGGGGAGCTGTTTTTT. This codes for CASSAEPRTGVFGELFF.

The rearrangement links TRBV28 to TRBJ1-2; 7 bases map to TRBD1. V lost 9 bases and J lost 4; bases outside the gene matches: 8. CDR3 length: 13 amino acids. Germline assignment: CDR1 MDHEN and CDR2 SYDVKM. Here the CDR3 DNA reads TGTGCCAGTAAGGGGGCGGAGGGCTATGGCTACACCTTC. Protein sequence: CASKGAEGYGYTF.

This clone was seen only a few times. This CDR3 reads CASRPLGGWNEQFF. CDR3 in DNA: TGTGCCAGCAGACCCCTGGGGGGATGGAATGAGCAGTTCTTC. The chain joins TRBV2 to TRBJ2-1; tentatively, D is TRBD2 (6 bases). The ends were cut back, 6 bases at V and 7 bases at J, with 16 bases in the middle. Germline CDR1 and CDR2: SNHLY and FYNNEI. This CDR3 comprises 14 residues.

This chain uses TRBV7-2 with TRBJ1-2; maybe TRBD1 (6 bases). The V gene's germline CDR1 is SGHTA and CDR2 FQGNSA. V lost 2 bases and J lost 4, with 20 bases in between. CDR3 size: 17 residues. The CDR3 protein is CASSLTGRAAGAYGYTF. The CDR3 nucleotides read TGTGCCAGCAGCTTAACTGGACGGGCCGCGGGGGCCTATGGCTACACCTTC.

This clone was picked up a small number of times. The chain couples TRBV27 to TRBJ2-3; 13 bases line up with TRBD2. From germline, CDR1 is MNHEY and CDR2 SMNVEV (reference sequence). Losses at the gene ends were 7 bases for V and 3 bases for J; bases not matched to a gene: 10. CDR3 length equals 17 residues. CDR3 bases: TGTGCCAGCACACCCGGGACTAGCGGGAATCTTACAGATACGCAGTATTTT. The encoded protein is CASTPGTSGNLTDTQYF.

This clone was seen only once. J is TRBJ1-2 and V is TRBV5-5; possibly TRBD1 for D (6 bases). The germline V and J ends were trimmed by 4 bases and 4 bases, with 11 bases remaining between them. Germline-derived CDR1 and CDR2 are SGHKS and YYEKEE (reference sequence). The CDR3 covers 13 residues. In DNA form, the CDR3 reads TGTGCCAGCAGCCTTCAGGGGCCCTATGGCTACACCTTC. The encoded protein is CASSLQGPYGYTF.